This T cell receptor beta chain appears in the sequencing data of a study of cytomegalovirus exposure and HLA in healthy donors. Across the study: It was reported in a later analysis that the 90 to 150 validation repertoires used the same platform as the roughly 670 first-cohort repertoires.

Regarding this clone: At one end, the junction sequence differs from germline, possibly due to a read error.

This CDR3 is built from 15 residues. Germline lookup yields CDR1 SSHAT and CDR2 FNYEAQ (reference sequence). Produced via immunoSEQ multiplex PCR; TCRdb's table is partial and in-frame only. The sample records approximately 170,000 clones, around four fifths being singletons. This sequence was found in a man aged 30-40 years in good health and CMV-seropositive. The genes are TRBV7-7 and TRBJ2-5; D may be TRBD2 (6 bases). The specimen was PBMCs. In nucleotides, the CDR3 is TGTGCTAGCAGCTTATTGGAGGGAACCCAAGAGACCCAGTACTTC. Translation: CASSLLEGTQETQYF.